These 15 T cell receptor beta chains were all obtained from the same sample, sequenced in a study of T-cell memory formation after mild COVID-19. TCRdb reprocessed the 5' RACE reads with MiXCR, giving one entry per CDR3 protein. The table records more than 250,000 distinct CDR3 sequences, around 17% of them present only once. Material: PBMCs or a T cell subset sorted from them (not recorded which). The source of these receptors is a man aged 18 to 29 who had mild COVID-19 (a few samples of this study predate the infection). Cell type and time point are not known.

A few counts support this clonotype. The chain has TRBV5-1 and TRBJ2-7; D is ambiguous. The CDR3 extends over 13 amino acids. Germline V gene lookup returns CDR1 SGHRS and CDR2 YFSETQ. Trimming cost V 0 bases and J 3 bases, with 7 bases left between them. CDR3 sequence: CASSLAPGYEQYV. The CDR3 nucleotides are TGCGCCAGCAGCTTGGCTCCAGGCTACGAGCAGTACGTC.

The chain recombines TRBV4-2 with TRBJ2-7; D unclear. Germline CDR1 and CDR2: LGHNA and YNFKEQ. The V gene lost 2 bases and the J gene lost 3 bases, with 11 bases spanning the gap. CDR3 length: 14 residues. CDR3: CASSQSARYYEQYF. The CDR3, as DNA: TGTGCCAGCAGCCAATCTGCCCGTTACTACGAGCAGTACTTC.

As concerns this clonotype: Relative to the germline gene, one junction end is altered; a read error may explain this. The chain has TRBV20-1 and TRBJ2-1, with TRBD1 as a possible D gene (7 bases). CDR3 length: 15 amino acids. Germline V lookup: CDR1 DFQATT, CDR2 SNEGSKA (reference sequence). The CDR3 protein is CRARRGTVQGDEQFF. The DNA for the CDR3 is TGCAGAGCTAGACGCGGGACAGTTCAAGGCGATGAGCAGTTCTTC.

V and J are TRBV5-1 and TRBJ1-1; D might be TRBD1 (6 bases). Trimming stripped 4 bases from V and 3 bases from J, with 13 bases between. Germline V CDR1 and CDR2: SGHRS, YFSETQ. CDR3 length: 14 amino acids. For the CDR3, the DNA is TGCGCCAGCAGCGCACAGGGTACGGACACTGAAGCTTTCTTT. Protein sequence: CASSAQGTDTEAFF.

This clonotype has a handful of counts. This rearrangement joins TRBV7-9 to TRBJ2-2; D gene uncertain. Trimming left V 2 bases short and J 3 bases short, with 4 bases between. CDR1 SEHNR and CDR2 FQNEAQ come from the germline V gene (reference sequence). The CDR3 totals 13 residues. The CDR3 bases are TGTGCCAGCAGCTTATTCGACACCGGGGAGCTGTTTTTT. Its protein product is CASSLFDTGELFF.

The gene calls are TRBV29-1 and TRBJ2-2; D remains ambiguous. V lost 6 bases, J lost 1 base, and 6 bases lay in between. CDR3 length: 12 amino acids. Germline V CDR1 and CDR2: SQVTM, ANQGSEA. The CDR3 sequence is CSVPMNTGELFF. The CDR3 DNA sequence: TGCAGCGTACCAATGAACACCGGGGAGCTGTTTTTT.

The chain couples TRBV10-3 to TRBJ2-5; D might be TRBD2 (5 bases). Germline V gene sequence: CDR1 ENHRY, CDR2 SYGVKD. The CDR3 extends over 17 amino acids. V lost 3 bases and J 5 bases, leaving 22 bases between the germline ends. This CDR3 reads CAISDGFGNSFRETQYF. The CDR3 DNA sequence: TGTGCCATCAGTGATGGATTCGGGAATAGTTTCCGCGAGACCCAGTACTTC.

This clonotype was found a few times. Written as DNA, the CDR3 is TGTGCCAGCAGCCATAACAGGGAGACCCAGTACTTC. Its translation: CASSHNRETQYF. The J gene is TRBJ2-5, the V gene TRBV3-1, with a possible D match to TRBD1 (5 bases). CDR3 size: 12 residues. CDR1 LGHDT and CDR2 YNNKEL come from the germline V gene (reference sequence). The germline V and J ends were trimmed by 3 bases and 5 bases, with 7 bases remaining between them.

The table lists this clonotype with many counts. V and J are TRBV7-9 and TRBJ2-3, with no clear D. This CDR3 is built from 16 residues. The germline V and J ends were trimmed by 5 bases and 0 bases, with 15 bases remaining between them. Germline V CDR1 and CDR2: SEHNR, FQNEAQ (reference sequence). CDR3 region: CASSPVGSASTDTQYF. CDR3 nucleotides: TGTGCCAGCAGCCCAGTGGGATCGGCTAGCACAGATACGCAGTATTTT. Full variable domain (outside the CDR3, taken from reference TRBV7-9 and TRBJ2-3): DTGVSQNPRHKITKRGQNVTFRCDPISEHNRLYWYRQTLGQGPEFLTYFQNEAQLEKSRLLSDRFSAERPKGSFSTLEIQRTEQGDSAMYLCASSPVGSASTDTQYFGPGTRLTVL.

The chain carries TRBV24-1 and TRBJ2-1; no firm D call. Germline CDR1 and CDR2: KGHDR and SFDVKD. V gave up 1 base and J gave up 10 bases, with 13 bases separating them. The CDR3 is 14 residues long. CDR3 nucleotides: TGTGCCACCAGTGATTTAGGTCGGCCGTTGGAGCAGTTCTTC. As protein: CATSDLGRPLEQFF.

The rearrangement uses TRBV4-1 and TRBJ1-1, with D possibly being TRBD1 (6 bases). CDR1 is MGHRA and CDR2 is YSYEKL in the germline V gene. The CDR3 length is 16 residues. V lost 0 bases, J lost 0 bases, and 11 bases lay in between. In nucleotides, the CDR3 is TGCGCCAGCAGCCAAGATTGGGACAAATTGAACACTGAAGCTTTCTTT. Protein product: CASSQDWDKLNTEAFF.

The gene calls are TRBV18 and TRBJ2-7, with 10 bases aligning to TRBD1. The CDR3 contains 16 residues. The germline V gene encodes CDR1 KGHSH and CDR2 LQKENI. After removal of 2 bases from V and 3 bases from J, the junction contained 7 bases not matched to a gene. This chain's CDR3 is CASSPSGTGVSYEQYF. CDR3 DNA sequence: TGTGCCAGCTCACCATCCGGGACAGGGGTAAGCTACGAGCAGTACTTC.

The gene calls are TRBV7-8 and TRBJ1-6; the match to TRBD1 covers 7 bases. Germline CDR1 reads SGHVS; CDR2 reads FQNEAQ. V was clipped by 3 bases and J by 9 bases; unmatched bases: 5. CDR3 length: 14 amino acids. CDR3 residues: CASSLGQILSPLHF. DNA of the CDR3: TGTGCCAGCAGCTTGGGACAGATACTTTCACCCCTCCACTTT.

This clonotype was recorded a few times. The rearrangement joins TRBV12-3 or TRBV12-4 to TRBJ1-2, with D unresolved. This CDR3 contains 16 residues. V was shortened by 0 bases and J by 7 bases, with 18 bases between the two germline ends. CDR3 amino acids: CASSLALDEASRGYTF. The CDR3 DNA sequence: TGTGCCAGCAGTTTAGCGCTAGACGAGGCGTCCCGTGGCTACACCTTC.

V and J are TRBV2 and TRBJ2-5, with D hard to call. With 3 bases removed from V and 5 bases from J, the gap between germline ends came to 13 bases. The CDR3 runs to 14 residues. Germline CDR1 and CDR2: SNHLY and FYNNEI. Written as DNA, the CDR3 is TGTGCCAGCAGTGACCTCGTGGTAGGGGAGACCCAGTACTTC. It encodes CASSDLVVGETQYF. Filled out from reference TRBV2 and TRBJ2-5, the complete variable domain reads EPEVTQTPSHQVTQMGQEVILRCVPISNHLYFYWYRQILGQKVEFLVSFYNNEISEKSEIFDDQFSVERPDGSNFTLKIRSTKLEDSAMYFCASSDLVVGETQYFGPGTRLLVL.